The 7 T cell receptor beta chains presented below share a single source sample, sequenced in a study of blood T cell repertoires in COVID-19. Data came from immunoSEQ multiplex PCR; TCRdb stores just in-frame clones and leaves some out. The data contain 150,000 to 200,000 clones, about 80% of them seen just once; the ten biggest clones take up less than 3%. Sample: peripheral blood. The receptors derive from a human donor with acute or convalescent COVID-19. The donor label of this sample is uncertain.

The rearrangement joins TRBV2 to TRBJ1-4; 7 bases map to TRBD1. Germline values: CDR1 SNHLY, CDR2 FYNNEI. The CDR3 is 15 amino acids. V lost 6 bases and J lost 2; bases outside the gene matches: 6. CDR3: CASSDRGQTNEKLFF. The CDR3 DNA follows: TGTGCCAGCAGCGATAGGGGACAGACTAATGAAAAACTGTTTTTT.

This chain connects TRBV19 to TRBJ2-7; 8 nucleotides agree with TRBD2. This CDR3 spans 16 amino acids. Germline loops: CDR1 LNHDA, CDR2 SQIVND (reference sequence). Germline trimming cut 3 bases from V and 4 bases from J; bases unmatched to any gene: 11. The CDR3 is CASSMERGQESYEQYF. CDR3 DNA sequence: TGTGCCAGTAGTATGGAGCGGGGGCAAGAAAGTTACGAGCAGTACTTC.

The rearrangement joins TRBV25-1 to TRBJ2-7, with TRBD2 matching 7 bases. The germline V gene encodes CDR1 MGHDK and CDR2 SYGVNS. J lost 4 bases, V lost 3 bases, and 9 bases had no gene match. The CDR3 is 15 amino acids. CDR3 nucleotides: TGTGCCAGCAGTGACGGGCTAGCGGCTGATTACGAGCAGTACTTC. Its protein product is CASSDGLAADYEQYF.

The rearrangement uses TRBV28 and TRBJ2-6, with D perhaps matching TRBD1 (6 bases). The CDR3 is 16 amino acids. Germline assignment: CDR1 MDHEN and CDR2 SYDVKM. V was shortened by 6 bases and J by 0 bases, with 12 bases between the two germline ends. The CDR3 nucleotides read TGTGCCAGCAGCAATGACAGGTACTCTGGGGCCAACGTCCTGACTTTC. Translation: CASSNDRYSGANVLTF.

V is TRBV2 and J is TRBJ1-1, with D unresolved. Trimming shortened V by 7 bases and J by 1 base, and 4 bases separated the two germline ends. The germline CDR1 and CDR2 sequences are SNHLY and FYNNEI. The CDR3 runs 11 residues. The CDR3 spells CASTPNTEAFF. DNA of the CDR3: TGTGCCAGCACTCCGAACACTGAAGCTTTCTTT.

The chain employs TRBV19 and TRBJ2-2, with TRBD2 as a possible D gene (6 bases). Germline V gives CDR1 LNHDA, CDR2 SQIVND (reference sequence). The CDR3 length is 16 residues. V was clipped by 6 bases and J by 1 base, with 15 bases between them. As DNA, the CDR3 is TGTGCCAGTAGAGAAATTTCCGGGAGGAACACCGGGGAGCTGTTTTTT. Translating it yields CASREISGRNTGELFF.

Notes on this clone: At one end, the junction sequence differs from germline, possibly due to a read error. The chain uses TRBV28 and TRBJ1-2; 7 nucleotides line up with TRBD1. Per germline, CDR1 MDHEN and CDR2 SYDVKM. This CDR3 is built from 15 residues. The CDR3 nucleotides read TGTGCCAGCAGTTCCCCAAGGGGGCAGCGATATGGCTTCACCTTC. It encodes CASSSPRGQRYGFTF.